The 16 T cell receptor beta chains below all came from one sample that was sequenced in a study of blood T cell repertoires in COVID-19. Here immunoSEQ multiplex PCR was the method, and the copy in TCRdb shows in-frame clones only, minus some. The table records 95,000 to 150,000 clones, around 80% of them present only once. Sequenced sample: peripheral blood. The receptors derive from a man aged 60-69 years with active or convalescent COVID-19.

This clone was recorded once. This sequence joins TRBV5-1 and TRBJ1-1; D possibly corresponds to TRBD1 (5 bases). Trimming stripped 0 bases from V and 1 base from J, with 10 bases between. This CDR3 spans 15 amino acids. Germline V lookup: CDR1 SGHRS, CDR2 YFSETQ. CDR3 sequence reads: CASSLVLTENTEAFF. In DNA, the CDR3 is TGCGCCAGCAGCTTGGTATTGACAGAGAACACTGAAGCTTTCTTT.

V gene TRBV7-3 combines with J gene TRBJ2-2, with 7 bases that match TRBD2. V lost 6 bases, J lost 4 bases, and 11 bases stayed unmatched. Germline lookup yields CDR1 SGHTA and CDR2 FQGTGA. The length of the CDR3 is 16 residues. The CDR3 DNA sequence: TGTGCCAGCAGGGTCGATGGCGGGAGAGTCACCGGGGAGCTGTTTTTT. It translates to CASRVDGGRVTGELFF.

The sample holds a few counts of this clone. This rearrangement joins TRBV12-3 or TRBV12-4 to TRBJ1-1; 10 positions agree with TRBD1. Germline trimming cut 5 bases from V and 5 bases from J; bases unmatched to any gene: 2. The CDR3 consists of 13 residues. For the CDR3, the DNA is TGTGCCAGCAGTCTGGGACAGGGGACTGAAGCTTTCTTT. Translating gives CASSLGQGTEAFF.

The chain is built from TRBV5-4 and TRBJ2-7; 12 bases map to TRBD2. Trimming took 5 bases from V and 7 from J; bases not matched to a gene: 10. The CDR3 is made up of 15 amino acids. The V gene's germline CDR1 is SGHNT and CDR2 YYREEE (reference sequence). The CDR3 coding sequence is TGTGCCAGCAGGCCAGGACTAGCGGGGCGGGGGGAGCAGTACTTC. This sequence encodes CASRPGLAGRGEQYF.

The chain combines TRBV5-1 with TRBJ2-1; 7 bases agree with TRBD2. Germline V gives CDR1 SGHRS, CDR2 YFSETQ. The CDR3 extends over 15 amino acids. V was clipped by 0 bases and J by 4 bases; unmatched bases: 4. The CDR3 DNA follows: TGCGCCAGCAGCTTGGGCGGGAGCCAGTACAATGAGCAGTTCTTC. Protein product: CASSLGGSQYNEQFF.

The chain links TRBV5-6 to TRBJ2-7; D might be TRBD2 (6 bases). CDR3 length: 14 amino acids. Germline loops: CDR1 SGHDT, CDR2 YYEEEE. V shed 6 bases and J shed 4 bases, with 17 bases lying between them. The CDR3 coding sequence is TGTGCCAGCACCGGGAGCCTGTATGTGTACGAGCAGTACTTC. Translation: CASTGSLYVYEQYF.

The chain recombines TRBV9 with TRBJ1-2, with D maybe TRBD1 (5 bases). The CDR3 has 15 residues. Per the germline V gene, CDR1 is SGDLS and CDR2 is YYNGEE. V lost 0 bases, J lost 4 bases, and 13 bases lay in between. The CDR3 loop is CASSVATGWGYGYTF. The DNA for the CDR3 is TGTGCCAGCAGCGTAGCTACAGGTTGGGGCTATGGCTACACCTTC.

This clone appeared once. The V and J genes are TRBV15 and TRBJ2-1; 7 bases match TRBD2. The germline CDR1 and CDR2 sequences are LNHNV and YYDKDF (reference sequence). V lost 4 bases, J lost 0 bases, and 15 bases stayed unmatched. This CDR3 is 19 amino acids long. CDR3 protein: CATSKTVGMGGSSYNEQFF. The CDR3 coding sequence is TGTGCCACCAGCAAAACTGTTGGAATGGGCGGGAGCTCCTACAATGAGCAGTTCTTC.

The chain recombines TRBV11-2 with TRBJ1-1; a weak D match, TRBD1 (6 bases). V lost 0 bases, J lost 11 bases, and 13 bases lay in between. Looked up from germline, CDR1 is SGHAT and CDR2 is FQNNGV. The CDR3 sequence is 13 residues long. The CDR3 sequence: CASSLEGAGAAFF. CDR3 DNA: TGTGCCAGCAGCTTAGAAGGGGCGGGGGCGGCTTTCTTT. The variable domain in full, with the rest retrieved from reference TRBV11-2 and TRBJ1-1, is EAGVAQSPRYKIIEKRQSVAFWCNPISGHATLYWYQQILGQGPKLLIQFQNNGVVDDSQLPKDRFSAERLKGVDSTLKIQPAKLEDSAVYLCASSLEGAGAAFFGQGTRLTVV.

The rearrangement joins TRBV19 to TRBJ2-7; tentatively, D is TRBD1 (6 bases). The ends were cut back, 3 bases at V and 1 base at J, with 7 bases in the middle. CDR1 is LNHDA and CDR2 is SQIVND in the germline V gene (reference sequence). This CDR3 spans 13 amino acids. CDR3 DNA: TGTGCCAGTAGTATCACAGGGTCCTACGAGCAGTACTTC. This codes for CASSITGSYEQYF.

The chain employs TRBV14 and TRBJ1-4; D remains unclear. Germline lookup yields CDR1 SGHDN and CDR2 FVKESK. The CDR3 has 16 residues. Trimming shortened V by 4 bases and J by 7 bases, and 19 bases separated the two germline ends. DNA for the CDR3: TGTGCCAGCAGCCTGCCTCTTGGGCCCTTGGGTGAAAAACTGTTTTTT. As protein: CASSLPLGPLGEKLFF. Complete variable domain (other parts from reference TRBV14 and TRBJ1-4): EAGVTQFPSHSVIEKGQTVTLRCDPISGHDNLYWYRRVMGKEIKFLLHFVKESKQDESGMPNNRFLAERTGGTYSTLKVQPAELEDSGVYFCASSLPLGPLGEKLFFGSGTQLSVL.

This chain uses TRBV12-3 or TRBV12-4 with TRBJ2-5, with D hard to call. The germline V and J ends were trimmed by 6 bases and 4 bases, with 12 bases remaining between them. This CDR3 has 13 residues. In DNA form, the CDR3 reads TGTGCCAGCAGCCGAGGTGGTGGAGAGACCCAGTACTTC. Translating it yields CASSRGGGETQYF.

The chain employs TRBV3-1 (or the pseudogene TRBV3-2) and TRBJ2-1; 7 positions agree with TRBD2. Per the germline V gene, CDR1 is LGHDT and CDR2 is YNNKEL (reference sequence). CDR3 size: 16 residues. Unmatched junction bases numbered 9, after V lost 6 bases and J lost 1 base. The DNA of the CDR3 is TGTGCCAGCAGTCATACTAGCGATTCTTCCTACAATGAGCAGTTCTTC. Translated, it gives CASSHTSDSSYNEQFF.

This chain links TRBV27 with TRBJ2-5; D remains ambiguous. The CDR3 runs to 15 residues. Trimming left V 0 bases short and J 2 bases short, with 10 bases between. The V gene's germline CDR1 is MNHEY and CDR2 SMNVEV (reference sequence). The CDR3 DNA is TGTGCCAGCAGTTTATCGAGGCAGAGACAAGAGACCCAGTACTTC. It is translated as CASSLSRQRQETQYF.

The chain uses TRBV2 and TRBJ2-1; 8 bases are a match to TRBD1. The CDR3 extends over 13 amino acids. Trimming at V came to 5 bases and at J to 8 bases, leaving 5 bases not matched to a gene. CDR1 is SNHLY, CDR2 FYNNEI, per germline. The CDR3 protein is CASSFRGRDEQFF. CDR3 sequence (DNA): TGTGCCAGCAGTTTCAGGGGGCGGGATGAGCAGTTCTTC.

The chain links TRBV7-8 to TRBJ1-5; 8 bases line up with TRBD1. Trimming cost V 3 bases and J 0 bases; bases outside gene matches: 1. Germline loops: CDR1 SGHVS, CDR2 FQNEAQ. The CDR3 contains 15 residues. CDR3 bases: TGTGCCAGCAGCTTGGGACAGGTTAGCAATCAGCCCCAGCATTTT. It yields the protein CASSLGQVSNQPQHF.